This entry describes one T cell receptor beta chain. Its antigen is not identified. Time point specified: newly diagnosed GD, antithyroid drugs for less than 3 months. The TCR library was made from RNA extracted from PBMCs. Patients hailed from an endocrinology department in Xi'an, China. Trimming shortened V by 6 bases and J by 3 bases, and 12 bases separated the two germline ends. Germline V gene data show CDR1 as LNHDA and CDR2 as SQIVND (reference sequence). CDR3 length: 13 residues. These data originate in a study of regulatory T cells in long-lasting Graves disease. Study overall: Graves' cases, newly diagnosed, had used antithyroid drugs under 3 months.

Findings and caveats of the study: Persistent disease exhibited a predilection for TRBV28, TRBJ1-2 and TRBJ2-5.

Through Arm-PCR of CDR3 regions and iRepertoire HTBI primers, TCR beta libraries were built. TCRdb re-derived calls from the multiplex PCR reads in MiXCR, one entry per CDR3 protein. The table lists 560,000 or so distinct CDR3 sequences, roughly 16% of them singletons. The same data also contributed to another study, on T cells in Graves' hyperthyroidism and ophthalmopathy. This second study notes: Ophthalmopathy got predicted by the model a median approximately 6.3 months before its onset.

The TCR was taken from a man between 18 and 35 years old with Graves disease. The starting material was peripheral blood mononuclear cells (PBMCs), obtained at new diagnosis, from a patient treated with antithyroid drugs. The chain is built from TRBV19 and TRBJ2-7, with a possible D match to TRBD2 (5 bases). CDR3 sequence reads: CASSRPGVYEQYF. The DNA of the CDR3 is TGTGCCAGTAGCCGACCCGGGGTCTACGAGCAGTACTTC.